This T cell receptor beta chain was sequenced for a study of blood T cell repertoires in COVID-19. Study summary: COVID-19 samples collected from the United States, Italy and Spain covered acute and convalescent phases. The cDNA or gDNA used as material had been derived from T cells, B-cell-depleted T cells, or PBMCs.

In this sample, this clone turned up a few times. The CDR3 has 10 amino acids. V was clipped by 7 bases and J by 12 bases, with 10 bases between them. Per the germline V gene, CDR1 is MNHEY and CDR2 is SMNVEV (reference sequence). Under the authors' procedure: Reference gene primer amplification gave nucleated cell count estimates. Some clones are missing from TCRdb's copy, which holds only in-frame ones; the method was immunoSEQ multiplex PCR. That table is the source of V, J and clone size, and D and trimming were worked out from the DNA. The table shows 50,000 to 75,000 clones, with approximately 80% occurring only once.

The chain has TRBV27 and TRBJ1-5, with D possibly being TRBD1 (6 bases). The receptor comes from a man aged 60 to 69 with acute or convalescent COVID-19. The specimen was peripheral blood. For the CDR3, the DNA is TGTGCCAGCACCACCAGGGGCCAGCATTTT. Residues: CASTTRGQHF.